This is a list of T cell receptor beta chains from one sample in a study of T cells in Graves' hyperthyroidism and ophthalmopathy. MiXCR, run by TCRdb on the multiplex PCR reads, gives a single entry per CDR3 protein. Among about 250,000 distinct CDR3 sequences listed, 22% were seen once. Source material: blood. The receptors originated from a man younger than 40 with Graves' ophthalmopathy. Each CDR3 is given with its conserved first and last residue. A D gene is named only where the DNA matches it firmly. A row's size may be missing; if present it is once, few, many or a size class.

cdr3_length clone_size d_call j_call v_call cdr3_aa cdr3_nt
14 - TRBD1 TRBJ2-7 TRBV7-9 CASSFRDRLYEQYF TGTGCCAGCAGCTTCCGGGACAGGCTGTACGAGCAGTACTTC
14 many TRBD2 TRBJ2-1 TRBV20-1 CSATTGGGYNEQFF TGCAGTGCAACCACCGGGGGGGGATACAATGAGCAGTTCTTC
13 many - TRBJ2-1 TRBV2 CASSGSSASEQFF TGTGCCAGCAGTGGTAGTAGCGCGAGTGAGCAGTTCTTC
15 many - TRBJ2-1 TRBV19 CASRGGTYRDNEQFF TGTGCCAGTAGGGGGGGGACATACCGAGACAATGAGCAGTTCTTC
14 - TRBD1 TRBJ1-2 TRBV12-3/TRBV12-4 CASSLGQPLSGYTF TGTGCCAGCAGTTTGGGACAGCCACTAAGCGGCTACACCTTC
13 - - TRBJ1-2 TRBV15 CATSRIYGYGYTF TGTGCCACCAGCAGGATCTATGGCTATGGCTACACCTTC
16 many TRBD1 TRBJ1-4 TRBV5-1 CASSLGTGGPNEKLFF TGCGCCAGCAGCTTAGGGACAGGGGGTCCTAATGAAAAACTGTTTTTT
15 - - TRBJ1-1 TRBV27 CASSMGGRQNTEAFF TGTGCCAGCAGTATGGGGGGACGGCAGAACACTGAAGCTTTCTTT
12 - - TRBJ1-2 TRBV28 CASSGYNNGYTF TGTGCCAGCAGTGGGTACAATAATGGCTACACCTTC
15 - - TRBJ1-4 TRBV19 CASSSLRGRDEKLFF TGTGCCAGTAGTTCCCTCCGGGGGAGGGACGAAAAACTGTTTTTT
15 - - TRBJ2-1 TRBV5-1 CASIAQVGENNEQFF TGCGCCAGCATAGCCCAGGTGGGAGAAAACAATGAGCAGTTCTTC
14 - - TRBJ1-2 TRBV5-1 CASSLAEEGYGYTF TGCGCCAGCAGCTTGGCCGAGGAGGGCTATGGCTACACCTTC
14 - - TRBJ1-3 TRBV28 CASRGGGSGNTIYF TGTGCCAGCAGGGGAGGGGGCTCTGGAAACACCATATATTTT
17 - TRBD2 TRBJ2-5 TRBV20-1 CSARDAIAGGGEETQYF TGCAGTGCTAGAGATGCCATAGCGGGAGGGGGGGAGGAGACCCAGTACTTC
15 - TRBD2 TRBJ2-1 TRBV7-9 CASSYSGKSYNEQFF TGTGCCAGCAGCTACAGCGGGAAGTCCTACAATGAGCAGTTCTTC
14 - - TRBJ2-1 TRBV12-3/TRBV12-4 CASSWGPLYNEQFF TGTGCCAGCAGCTGGGGCCCCCTCTACAATGAGCAGTTCTTC
15 - TRBD2 TRBJ2-2 TRBV12-3/TRBV12-4 CASSTGTRGTGELFF TGTGCCAGCAGTACCGGGACTAGGGGCACCGGGGAGCTGTTTTTT